A single sample gave rise to the 14 T cell receptor beta chains below, sequenced in a study of cytomegalovirus exposure and HLA in healthy donors. Researchers ran the PCR with 60 Vbeta and 13 Jbeta primers. Clones were read by immunoSEQ multiplex PCR, and TCRdb kept only the in-frame ones, dropping some. The data show 150,000 to 200,000 clones, roughly four fifths seen once. The specimen was PBMCs. These receptor sequences come from a woman between 25 and 40 years old in good health and CMV-seropositive.

The V and J genes are TRBV6-5 and TRBJ1-2, with D perhaps TRBD1 (6 bases). CDR1 and CDR2 from the germline V gene are MNHEY and SVGAGI. V gave up 0 bases and J gave up 7 bases, with 15 bases separating them. There are 15 residues in the CDR3. The DNA of the CDR3 is TGTGCCAGCAGTTACTCGAACAGGGCAAGAATTGGCTACACCTTC. Translation: CASSYSNRARIGYTF.

This sequence joins TRBV18 and TRBJ2-5; 8 bases match TRBD2. CDR1 is KGHSH, CDR2 LQKENI, per germline. The length of the CDR3 is 20 residues. V gave up 3 bases and J gave up 4 bases; unmatched junction bases: 22. CDR3 protein: CASSPLQSGGRSGGGETQYF. The CDR3 region has the DNA TGTGCCAGCTCACCTCTCCAGAGCGGGGGACGATCCGGGGGGGGAGAGACCCAGTACTTC.

This clone was picked up a small number of times. V is TRBV10-1 and J is TRBJ2-1, with 10 bases that match TRBD2. This CDR3 has 13 residues. The germline gives CDR1 WNHNN, CDR2 SYGVQD (reference sequence). After removal of 4 bases from V and 7 bases from J, the junction contained 1 base not matched to a gene. The DNA of the CDR3 is TGCGCCAGCAGTGCACTAGCGGGGAATGAGCAGTTCTTC. Protein product: CASSALAGNEQFF.

This sequence joins TRBV5-1 and TRBJ2-3, with D possibly being TRBD1 (6 bases). This CDR3 is 13 amino acids long. CDR1 is SGHRS, CDR2 YFSETQ, per germline. Deletions cut 6 bases from V and 3 bases from J, with 11 bases between. This chain's CDR3 is CASILQGTDTQYF. CDR3 coding DNA: TGCGCCAGCATTTTACAGGGAACAGATACGCAGTATTTT.

This clone appeared once. The CDR3 region is CASSLDGQGGKLFF. The CDR3 nucleotides read TGTGCCAGCAGCTTGGACGGACAGGGAGGAAAACTGTTTTTT. The chain uses TRBV5-5 and TRBJ1-4, with 8 bases fitting TRBD1. CDR3 length: 14 residues. V lost 0 bases to trimming and J lost 10 bases; unmatched junction nucleotides: 5. Germline V gene data show CDR1 as SGHKS and CDR2 as YYEKEE (reference sequence).

The rearrangement joins TRBV6-1 to TRBJ2-5; 7 nucleotides match TRBD1. The CDR3 spans 15 residues. Trimming cost V 6 bases and J 5 bases; bases outside gene matches: 12. Per germline, CDR1 MNHNS and CDR2 SASEGT. CDR3 nucleotides: TGTGCCAGCAGAACCCGCCAGGGGGTAGGTGAGACCCAGTACTTC. Translating it yields CASRTRQGVGETQYF.

This clone was seen just once. This sequence joins TRBV5-1 and TRBJ2-7; no clear D gene. The CDR3 is made up of 13 amino acids. V lost 2 bases and J lost 2, with 8 bases in between. Germline CDR1 SGHRS, CDR2 YFSETQ. The CDR3 DNA is TGCGCCAGCAGCTTCTCCAGCGCCTACGAGCAGTACTTC. Amino acids: CASSFSSAYEQYF.

V usage is TRBV5-1 and J usage is TRBJ1-1; D is possibly TRBD1 (5 bases). The V end was cut by 4 bases, the J end by 4 bases, with 20 bases between. This CDR3 comprises 16 residues. The germline V gene encodes CDR1 SGHRS and CDR2 YFSETQ. The CDR3 DNA sequence: TGCGCCAGCAGCGTCACAGGCGGGGGACGACCCACTGAAGCTTTCTTT. Translated: CASSVTGGGRPTEAFF.

The V call is TRBV9, the J call TRBJ1-1; no definite D call. The germline gives CDR1 SGDLS, CDR2 YYNGEE. V was pared by 4 bases and J by 5 bases, with 9 bases between. The CDR3 extends over 12 amino acids. CDR3 region: CASSPGWTEAFF. As DNA, the CDR3 is TGTGCCAGCAGCCCCGGGTGGACTGAAGCTTTCTTT.

The chain recombines TRBV15 with TRBJ2-2; perhaps TRBD1 as D (5 bases). Germline V gives CDR1 LNHNV, CDR2 YYDKDF (reference sequence). The CDR3 has 15 amino acids. The V end was cut by 2 bases, the J end by 1 base, with 8 bases between. In DNA form, the CDR3 reads TGTGCCACCAGCAGATGGCAGGGGAACACCGGGGAGCTGTTTTTT. Encoded protein: CATSRWQGNTGELFF.

Note on this clone: The same CDR3 also results from other DNA sequences found in this sample. The V call is TRBV14, the J call TRBJ2-7, with D perhaps matching TRBD2 (6 bases). This CDR3 is built from 15 residues. Germline V gene lookup returns CDR1 SGHDN and CDR2 FVKESK. The V end was cut by 1 base, the J end by 0 bases, with 10 bases between. The CDR3 spells CASSQAGVSSYEQYF. The CDR3 nucleotides read TGTGCCAGCAGCCAAGCGGGGGTGAGCTCCTACGAGCAGTACTTC.

The CDR3 region is CASSIGEGGAAYEQYF. For the CDR3, the DNA is TGTGCCAGTAGTATCGGTGAAGGGGGCGCAGCTTACGAGCAGTACTTC. J is TRBJ2-7 and V is TRBV19, with 7 positions matching TRBD1. This CDR3 has 16 residues. The junction had 12 bases not matched to a gene; V was cut back by 3 bases and J by 4 bases. From germline, CDR1 is LNHDA and CDR2 SQIVND (reference sequence).

This clone was detected once. The genes are TRBV19 and TRBJ1-3, with 7 bases fitting TRBD1. CDR1 and CDR2 (germline): LNHDA, SQIVND (reference sequence). The CDR3 sequence is 14 residues long. V lost 5 bases to trimming and J lost 2 bases; unmatched junction nucleotides: 3. CDR3: CASSFDRAGNTIYF. The CDR3 region has the DNA TGTGCCAGTAGTTTCGACAGGGCTGGAAACACCATATATTTT.

This rearrangement joins TRBV11-2 to TRBJ1-1; 7 bases line up with TRBD1. Trimming took 5 bases from V and 0 from J; bases not matched to a gene: 6. CDR1 and CDR2 from the germline V gene are SGHAT and FQNNGV. The CDR3 covers 15 residues. CDR3 loop: CASSPSTGLNTEAFF. The DNA for the CDR3 is TGTGCCAGCAGCCCCTCGACAGGGCTGAACACTGAAGCTTTCTTT.